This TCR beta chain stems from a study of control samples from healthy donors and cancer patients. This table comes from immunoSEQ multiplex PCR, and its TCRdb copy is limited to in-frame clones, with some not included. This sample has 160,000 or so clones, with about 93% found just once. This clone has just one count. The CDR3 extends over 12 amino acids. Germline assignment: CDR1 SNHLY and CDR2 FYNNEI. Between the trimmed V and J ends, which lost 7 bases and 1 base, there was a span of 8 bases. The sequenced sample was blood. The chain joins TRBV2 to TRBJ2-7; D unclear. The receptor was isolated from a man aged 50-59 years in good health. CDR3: CASNPVSYEQYF. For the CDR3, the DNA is TGTGCCAGCAATCCCGTATCCTACGAGCAGTACTTC.